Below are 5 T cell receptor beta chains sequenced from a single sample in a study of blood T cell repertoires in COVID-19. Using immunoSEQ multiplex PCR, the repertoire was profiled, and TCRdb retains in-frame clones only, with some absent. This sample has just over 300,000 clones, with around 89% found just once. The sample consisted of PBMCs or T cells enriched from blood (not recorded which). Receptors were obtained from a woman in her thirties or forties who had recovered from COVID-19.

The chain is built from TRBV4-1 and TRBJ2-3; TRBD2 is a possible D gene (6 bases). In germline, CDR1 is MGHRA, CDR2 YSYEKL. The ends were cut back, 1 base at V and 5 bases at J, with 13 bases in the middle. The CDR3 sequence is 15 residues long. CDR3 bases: TGCGCCAGCAGCCAAGCGGGAGTGGGTAAAGATACGCAGTATTTT. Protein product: CASSQAGVGKDTQYF.

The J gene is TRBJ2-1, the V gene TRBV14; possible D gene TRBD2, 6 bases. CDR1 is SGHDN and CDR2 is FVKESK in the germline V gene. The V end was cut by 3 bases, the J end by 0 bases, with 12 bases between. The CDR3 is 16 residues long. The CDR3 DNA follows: TGTGCCAGCAGCCATACTAGCCAGAGCTCCTACAATGAGCAGTTCTTC. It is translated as CASSHTSQSSYNEQFF.

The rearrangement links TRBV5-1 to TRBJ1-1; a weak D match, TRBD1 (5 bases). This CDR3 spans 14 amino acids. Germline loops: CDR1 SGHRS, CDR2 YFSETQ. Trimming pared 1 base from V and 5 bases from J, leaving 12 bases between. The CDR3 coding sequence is TGCGCCAGCAGCTTGTTGGGGGGGAGGACTGAAGCTTTCTTT. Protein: CASSLLGGRTEAFF.

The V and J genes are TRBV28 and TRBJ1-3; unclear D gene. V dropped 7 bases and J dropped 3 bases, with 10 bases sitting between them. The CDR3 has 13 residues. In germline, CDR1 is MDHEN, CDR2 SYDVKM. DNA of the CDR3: TGTGCCAGCATAAGGAGGGTTGGAAACACCATATATTTT. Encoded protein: CASIRRVGNTIYF.

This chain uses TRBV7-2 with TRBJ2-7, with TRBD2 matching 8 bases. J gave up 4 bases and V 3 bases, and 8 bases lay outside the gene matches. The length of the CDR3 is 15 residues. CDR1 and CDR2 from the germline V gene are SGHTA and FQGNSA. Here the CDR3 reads CASSFGAGGQYEQYF. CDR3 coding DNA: TGTGCCAGCAGCTTTGGGGCGGGGGGCCAGTACGAGCAGTACTTC.